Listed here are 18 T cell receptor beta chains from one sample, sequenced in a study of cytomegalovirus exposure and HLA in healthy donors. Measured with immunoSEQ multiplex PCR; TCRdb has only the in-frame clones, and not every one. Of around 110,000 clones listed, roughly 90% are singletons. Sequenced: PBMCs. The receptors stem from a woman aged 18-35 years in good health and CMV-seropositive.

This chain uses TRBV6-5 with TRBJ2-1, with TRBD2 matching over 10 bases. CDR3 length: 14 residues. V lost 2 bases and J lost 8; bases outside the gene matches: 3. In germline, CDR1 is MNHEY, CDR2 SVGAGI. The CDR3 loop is CASSYERGGYEQFF. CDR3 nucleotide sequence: TGTGCCAGCAGTTACGAGCGGGGGGGCTATGAGCAGTTCTTC.

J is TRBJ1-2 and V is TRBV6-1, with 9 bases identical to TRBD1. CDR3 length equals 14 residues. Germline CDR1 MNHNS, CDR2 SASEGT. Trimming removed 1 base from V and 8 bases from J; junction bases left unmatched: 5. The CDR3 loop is CASSEVGQGRGYTF. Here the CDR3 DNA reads TGTGCCAGCAGTGAAGTGGGACAGGGTAGAGGCTACACCTTC.

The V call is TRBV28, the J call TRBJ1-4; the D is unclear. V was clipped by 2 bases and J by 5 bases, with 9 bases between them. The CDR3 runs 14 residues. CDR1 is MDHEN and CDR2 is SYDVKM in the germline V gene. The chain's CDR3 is CASSLRQVNEKLFF. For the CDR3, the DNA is TGTGCCAGCAGTTTAAGGCAGGTCAATGAAAAACTGTTTTTT.

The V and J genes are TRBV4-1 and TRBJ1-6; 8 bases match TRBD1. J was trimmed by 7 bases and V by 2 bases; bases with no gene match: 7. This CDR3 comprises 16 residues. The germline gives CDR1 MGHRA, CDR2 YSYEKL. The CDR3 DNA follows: TGCGCCAGCAGCCAATTTGGACAGGGAAGGAATTCACCCCTCCACTTT. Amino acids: CASSQFGQGRNSPLHF.

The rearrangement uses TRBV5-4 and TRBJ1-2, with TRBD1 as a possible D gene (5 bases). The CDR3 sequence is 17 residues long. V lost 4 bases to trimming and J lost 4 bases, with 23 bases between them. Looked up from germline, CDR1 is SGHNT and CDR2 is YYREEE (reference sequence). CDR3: CASSGTGGPNEPYGYTF. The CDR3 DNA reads TGTGCCAGCAGCGGGACGGGGGGACCGAACGAACCCTATGGCTACACCTTC.

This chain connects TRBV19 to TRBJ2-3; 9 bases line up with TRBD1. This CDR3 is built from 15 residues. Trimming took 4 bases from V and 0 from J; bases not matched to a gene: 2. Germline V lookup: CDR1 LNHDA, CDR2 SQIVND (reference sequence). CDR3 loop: CASSNGQGSTDTQYF. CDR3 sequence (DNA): TGTGCCAGTAGTAACGGACAGGGGAGCACAGATACGCAGTATTTT.

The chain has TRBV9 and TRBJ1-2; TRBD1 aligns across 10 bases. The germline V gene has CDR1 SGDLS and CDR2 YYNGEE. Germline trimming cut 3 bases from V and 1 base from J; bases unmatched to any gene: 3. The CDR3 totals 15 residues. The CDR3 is CASSAWDRGNYGYTF. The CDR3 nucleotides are TGTGCCAGCAGCGCCTGGGACAGGGGTAACTATGGCTACACCTTC. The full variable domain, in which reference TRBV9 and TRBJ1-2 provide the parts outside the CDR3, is DSGVTQTPKHLITATGQRVTLRCSPRSGDLSVYWYQQSLDQGLQFLIQYYNGEERAKGNILERFSAQQFPDLHSELNLSSLELGDSALYFCASSAWDRGNYGYTFGSGTRLTVV.

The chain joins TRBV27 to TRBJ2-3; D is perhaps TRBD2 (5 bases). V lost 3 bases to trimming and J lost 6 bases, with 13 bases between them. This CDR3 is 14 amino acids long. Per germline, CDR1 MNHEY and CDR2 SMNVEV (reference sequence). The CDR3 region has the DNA TGTGCCAGCAGTTTGTCTAGCCTAGGGGATACGCAGTATTTT. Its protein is CASSLSSLGDTQYF.

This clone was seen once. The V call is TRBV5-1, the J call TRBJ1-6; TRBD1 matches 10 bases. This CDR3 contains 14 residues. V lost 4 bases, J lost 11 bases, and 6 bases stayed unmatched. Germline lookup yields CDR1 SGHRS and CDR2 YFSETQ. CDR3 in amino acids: CASSPGQGTTPLHF. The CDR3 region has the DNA TGCGCCAGCAGCCCGGGACAGGGGACGACACCCCTCCACTTT.

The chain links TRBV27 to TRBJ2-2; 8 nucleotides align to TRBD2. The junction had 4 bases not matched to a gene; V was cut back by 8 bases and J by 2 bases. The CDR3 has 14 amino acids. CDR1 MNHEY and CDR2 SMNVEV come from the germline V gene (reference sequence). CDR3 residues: CASSGGGNTGELFF. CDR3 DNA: TGTGCCAGCTCGGGGGGGGGCAACACCGGGGAGCTGTTTTTT.

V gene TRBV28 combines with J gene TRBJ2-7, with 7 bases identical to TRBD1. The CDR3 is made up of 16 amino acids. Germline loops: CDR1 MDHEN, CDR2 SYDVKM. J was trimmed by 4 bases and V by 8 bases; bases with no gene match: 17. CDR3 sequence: CASPTHSTGVIYEQYV. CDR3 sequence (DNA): TGTGCCAGCCCCACCCACAGCACAGGGGTGATTTACGAGCAGTACGTC.

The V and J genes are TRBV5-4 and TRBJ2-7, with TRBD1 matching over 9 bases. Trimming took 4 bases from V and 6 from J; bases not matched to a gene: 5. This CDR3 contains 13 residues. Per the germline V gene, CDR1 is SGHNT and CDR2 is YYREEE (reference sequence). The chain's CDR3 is CASSTTGGAEQYF. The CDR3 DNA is TGTGCCAGCAGCACGACAGGGGGGGCCGAGCAGTACTTC.

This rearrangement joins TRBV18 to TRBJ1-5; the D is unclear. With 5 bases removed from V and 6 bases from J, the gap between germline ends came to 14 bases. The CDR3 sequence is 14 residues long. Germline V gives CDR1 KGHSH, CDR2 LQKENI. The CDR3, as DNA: TGTGCCAGCTCAGCCGCCCCGGGAAGTCAGCCCCAGCATTTT. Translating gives CASSAAPGSQPQHF.

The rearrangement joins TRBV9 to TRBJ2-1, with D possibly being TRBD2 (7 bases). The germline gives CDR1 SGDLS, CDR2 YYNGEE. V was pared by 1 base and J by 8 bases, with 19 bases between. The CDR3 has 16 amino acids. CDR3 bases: TGTGCCAGCAGCGTAAGTGGTGGGGGGGCCACAGATGAGCAGTTCTTC. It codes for CASSVSGGGATDEQFF.

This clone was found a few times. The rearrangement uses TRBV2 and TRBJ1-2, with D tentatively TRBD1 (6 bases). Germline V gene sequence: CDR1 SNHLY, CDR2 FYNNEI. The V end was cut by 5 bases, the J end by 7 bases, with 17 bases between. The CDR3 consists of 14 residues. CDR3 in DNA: TGTGCCAGCAGTCTGCGGGTAGGGGGTGGTGGCTACACCTTC. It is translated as CASSLRVGGGGYTF. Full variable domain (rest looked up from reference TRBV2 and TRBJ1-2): EPEVTQTPSHQVTQMGQEVILRCVPISNHLYFYWYRQILGQKVEFLVSFYNNEISEKSEIFDDQFSVERPDGSNFTLKIRSTKLEDSAMYFCASSLRVGGGGYTFGSGTRLTVV.

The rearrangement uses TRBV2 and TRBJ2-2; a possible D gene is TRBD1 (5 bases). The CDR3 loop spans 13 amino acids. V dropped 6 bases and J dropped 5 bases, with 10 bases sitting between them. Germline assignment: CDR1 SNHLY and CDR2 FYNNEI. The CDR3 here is CASRQDWTGELFF. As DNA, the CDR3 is TGTGCCAGCAGACAGGATTGGACCGGGGAGCTGTTTTTT.

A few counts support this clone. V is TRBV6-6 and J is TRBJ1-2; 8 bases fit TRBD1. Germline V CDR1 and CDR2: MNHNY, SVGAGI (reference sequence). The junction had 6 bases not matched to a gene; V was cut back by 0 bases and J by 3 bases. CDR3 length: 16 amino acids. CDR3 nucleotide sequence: TGTGCCAGCAGTTACTCGAGCTTGGGACAGGACTATGGCTACACCTTC. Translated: CASSYSSLGQDYGYTF.

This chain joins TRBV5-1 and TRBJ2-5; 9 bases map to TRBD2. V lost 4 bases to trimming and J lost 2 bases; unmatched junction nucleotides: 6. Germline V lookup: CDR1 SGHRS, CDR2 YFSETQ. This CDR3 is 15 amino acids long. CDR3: CASSELAGTQETQYF. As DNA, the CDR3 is TGCGCCAGCAGCGAACTAGCGGGCACACAAGAGACCCAGTACTTC.